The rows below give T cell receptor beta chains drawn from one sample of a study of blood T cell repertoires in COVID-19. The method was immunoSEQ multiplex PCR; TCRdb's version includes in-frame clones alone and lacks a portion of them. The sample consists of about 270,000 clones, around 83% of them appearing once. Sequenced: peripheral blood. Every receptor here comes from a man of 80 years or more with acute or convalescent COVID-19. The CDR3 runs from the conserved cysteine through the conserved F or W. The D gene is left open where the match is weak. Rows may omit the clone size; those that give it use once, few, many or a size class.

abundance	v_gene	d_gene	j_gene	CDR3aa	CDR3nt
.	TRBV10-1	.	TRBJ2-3	CASSESPTDTQYF	TGCGCCAGCAGTGAGAGCCCAACAGATACGCAGTATTTT
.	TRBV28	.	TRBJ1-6	CASSPLSKQGWALHF	TGTGCCAGCAGTCCCCTCTCTAAACAGGGATGGGCCCTCCACTTT
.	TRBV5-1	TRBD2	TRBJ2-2	CASSLPLAGVGTGELFF	TGCGCCAGCAGCTTGCCACTAGCGGGAGTGGGCACCGGGGAGCTGTTTTTT
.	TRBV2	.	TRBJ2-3	CASRSYYLTDTQYF	TGTGCCAGCAGGTCTTACTACCTCACAGATACGCAGTATTTT
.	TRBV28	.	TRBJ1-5	CASSLTTATNQPQHF	TGTGCCAGCAGTTTAACGACAGCTACCAATCAGCCCCAGCATTTT
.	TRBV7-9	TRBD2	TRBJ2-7	CASSLGLAGAGEQYF	TGTGCCAGCAGCTTAGGCCTAGCGGGAGCCGGGGAGCAGTACTTC
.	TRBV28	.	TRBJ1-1	CASYDTVTEAFF	TGTGCCAGCTATGACACTGTAACTGAAGCTTTCTTT
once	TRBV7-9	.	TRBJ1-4	CASSLGANEKLFF	TGTGCCAGCAGCTTAGGGGCGAATGAAAAACTGTTTTTT
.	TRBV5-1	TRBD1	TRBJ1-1	CASSLGTGGTEAFF	TGCGCCAGCAGCTTGGGAACAGGGGGCACTGAAGCTTTCTTT
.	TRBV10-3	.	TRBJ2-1	CAISVPDLGSDEQFF	TGTGCCATCAGTGTCCCGGACTTAGGGTCCGATGAGCAGTTCTTC
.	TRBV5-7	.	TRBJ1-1	CASSLPLVGDYMNTEAFF	TGTGCCAGCAGCTTGCCTTTGGTCGGGGACTACATGAACACTGAAGCTTTCTTT
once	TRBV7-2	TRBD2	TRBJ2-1	CASSLRGGYNEQFF	TGTGCCAGCAGCTTACGCGGGGGCTACAATGAGCAGTTCTTC
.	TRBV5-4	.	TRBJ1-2	CASSSDSILAYGYTF	.
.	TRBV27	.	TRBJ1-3	CASSLGTGGGNTIYF	TGTGCCAGCAGTCTAGGGACGGGAGGAGGGAACACCATATATTTT
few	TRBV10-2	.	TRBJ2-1	CASRDSRSYNEQFF	TGCGCCAGCAGGGACAGCCGCTCCTACAATGAGCAGTTCTTC
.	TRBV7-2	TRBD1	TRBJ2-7	CASSRQGASYEQYF	TGTGCCAGCAGTCGACAGGGGGCGTCCTACGAGCAGTACTTC
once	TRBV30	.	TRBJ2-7	CAWKQGGGVSYEQYF	TGTGCCTGGAAACAGGGTGGGGGTGTATCCTACGAGCAGTACTTC
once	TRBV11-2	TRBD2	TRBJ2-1	CASSLDGLAGPSSYNEQFF	TGTGCCAGCAGCTTAGATGGACTAGCGGGACCCAGCTCCTACAATGAGCAGTTCTTC
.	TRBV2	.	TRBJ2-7	CASSTTGSQGYF	TGTGCCAGCAGTACTACCGGGAGCCAAGGGTACTTC
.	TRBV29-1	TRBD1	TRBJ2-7	CSVVDRGTYEQYF	TGCAGCGTTGTGGACAGGGGAACCTACGAGCAGTACTTC
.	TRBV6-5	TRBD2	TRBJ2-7	CASSYSGGLIEQYF	TGTGCCAGCAGTTACAGCGGGGGATTGATCGAGCAGTACTTC
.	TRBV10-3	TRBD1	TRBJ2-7	CAIAVSATGAALEQYF	TGTGCCATCGCTGTTAGCGCGACAGGGGCCGCCCTGGAGCAGTACTTC
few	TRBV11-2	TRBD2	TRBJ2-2	CASRSGGSNTGELFF	TGTGCCAGCAGGTCGGGGGGAAGTAACACCGGGGAGCTGTTTTTT
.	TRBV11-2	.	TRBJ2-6	CASRERAPGANVLTF	TGTGCCAGCAGAGAGCGGGCCCCCGGGGCCAACGTCCTGACTTTC
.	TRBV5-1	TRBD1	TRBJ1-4	CASSLGDSNEKLFF	TGCGCCAGCAGCTTGGGGGACAGTAATGAAAAACTGTTTTTT
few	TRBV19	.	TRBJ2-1	CASKTTGIRDEQFF	TGTGCCAGTAAAACTACCGGGATTCGGGATGAGCAGTTCTTC
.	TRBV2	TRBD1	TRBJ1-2	CASGGTVANYGYTF	TGTGCCAGCGGGGGGACAGTAGCTAACTATGGCTACACCTTC
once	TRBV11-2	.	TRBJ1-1	CASSLDGRHLANTEAFF	TGTGCCAGCAGCTTAGATGGCAGACACCTTGCGAACACTGAAGCTTTCTTT
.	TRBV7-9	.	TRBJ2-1	CASSAWAGPSPNEQFF	TGTGCCAGCAGCGCGTGGGCTGGGCCCTCGCCAAATGAGCAGTTCTTC
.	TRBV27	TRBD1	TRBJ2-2	CASSLLGETGTGPNTGELFF	TGTGCCAGCAGTTTATTGGGGGAAACCGGGACAGGCCCGAACACCGGGGAGCTGTTTTTT
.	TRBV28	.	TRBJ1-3	CASSLDPTGSSGNTIYF	TGTGCCAGCAGTTTGGACCCCACAGGGAGCTCTGGAAACACCATATATTTT
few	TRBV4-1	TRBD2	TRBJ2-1	CASSLELAGGRAGNNEQFF	TGCGCCAGCAGCCTCGAGCTAGCGGGAGGCCGGGCTGGGAACAATGAGCAGTTCTTC